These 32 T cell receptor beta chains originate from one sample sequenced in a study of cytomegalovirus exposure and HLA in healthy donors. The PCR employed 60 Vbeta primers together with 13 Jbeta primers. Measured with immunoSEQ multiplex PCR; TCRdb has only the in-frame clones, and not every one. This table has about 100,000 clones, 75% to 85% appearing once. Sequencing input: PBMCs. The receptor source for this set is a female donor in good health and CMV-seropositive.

The CDR3 sequence: CASSRQGPGTGELFF. CDR3 sequence (DNA): TGTGCCAGCAGCCGACAGGGTCCTGGGACCGGGGAGCTGTTTTTT. This chain connects TRBV5-4 to TRBJ2-2; TRBD1 matches 7 bases. Trimming removed 4 bases from V and 5 bases from J; junction bases left unmatched: 8. Germline V gene lookup returns CDR1 SGHNT and CDR2 YYREEE (reference sequence). This CDR3 spans 15 amino acids.

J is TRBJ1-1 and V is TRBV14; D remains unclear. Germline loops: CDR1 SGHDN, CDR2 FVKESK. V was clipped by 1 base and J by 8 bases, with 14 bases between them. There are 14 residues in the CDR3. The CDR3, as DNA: TGTGCCAGCAGCCAAGGGGCCAGCCGGGAAGAAGCTTTCTTT. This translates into CASSQGASREEAFF.

The CDR3 coding sequence is TGTGCCAGCTCACCACGGCTACAGGGGAACACTGAAGCTTTCTTT. It encodes CASSPRLQGNTEAFF. The rearrangement uses TRBV18 and TRBJ1-1, with D possibly being TRBD1 (6 bases). This CDR3 has 15 amino acids. Trimming took off 1 base at V and 1 base at J, with 10 bases between the two ends. Germline V gives CDR1 KGHSH, CDR2 LQKENI.

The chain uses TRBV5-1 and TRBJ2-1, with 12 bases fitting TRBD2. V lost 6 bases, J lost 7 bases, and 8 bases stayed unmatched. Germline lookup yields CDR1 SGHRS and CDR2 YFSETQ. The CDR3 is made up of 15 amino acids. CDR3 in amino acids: CASTPGLAGSNEQFF. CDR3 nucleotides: TGCGCCAGCACGCCGGGACTAGCGGGTTCGAATGAGCAGTTCTTC.

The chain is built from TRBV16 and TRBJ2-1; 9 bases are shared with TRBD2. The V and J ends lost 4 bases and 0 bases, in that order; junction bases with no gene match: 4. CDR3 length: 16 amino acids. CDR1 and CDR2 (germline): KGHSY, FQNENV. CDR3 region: CASSPLAGDSYNEQFF. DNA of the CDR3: TGTGCCAGCAGCCCCTTAGCGGGGGACTCCTACAATGAGCAGTTCTTC.

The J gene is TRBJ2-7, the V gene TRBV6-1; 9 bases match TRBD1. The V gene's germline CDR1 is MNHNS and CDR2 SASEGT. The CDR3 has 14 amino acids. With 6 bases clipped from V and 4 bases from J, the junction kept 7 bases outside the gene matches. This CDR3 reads CASRASGQGYEQYF. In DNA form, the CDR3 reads TGTGCCAGCAGGGCCTCGGGACAGGGTTACGAGCAGTACTTC.

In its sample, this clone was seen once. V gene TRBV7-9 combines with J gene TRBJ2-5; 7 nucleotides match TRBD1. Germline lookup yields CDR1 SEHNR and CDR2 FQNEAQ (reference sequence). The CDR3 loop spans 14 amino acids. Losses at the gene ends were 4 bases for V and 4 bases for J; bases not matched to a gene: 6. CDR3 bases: TGTGCCAGCAGCTCCACAGGGGTAGGAGAGACCCAGTACTTC. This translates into CASSSTGVGETQYF.

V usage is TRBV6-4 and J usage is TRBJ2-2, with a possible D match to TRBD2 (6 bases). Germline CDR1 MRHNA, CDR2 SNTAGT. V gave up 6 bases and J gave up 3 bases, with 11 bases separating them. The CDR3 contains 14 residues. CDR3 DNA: TGTGCCAGCAGGCGGGACGGAGACACCGGGGAGCTGTTTTTT. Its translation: CASRRDGDTGELFF.

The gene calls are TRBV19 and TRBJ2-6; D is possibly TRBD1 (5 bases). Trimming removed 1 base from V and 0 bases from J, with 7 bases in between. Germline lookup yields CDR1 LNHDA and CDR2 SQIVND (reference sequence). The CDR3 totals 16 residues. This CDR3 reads CASSIVRASGANVLTF. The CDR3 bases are TGTGCCAGTAGTATAGTCAGGGCCTCTGGGGCCAACGTCCTGACTTTC.

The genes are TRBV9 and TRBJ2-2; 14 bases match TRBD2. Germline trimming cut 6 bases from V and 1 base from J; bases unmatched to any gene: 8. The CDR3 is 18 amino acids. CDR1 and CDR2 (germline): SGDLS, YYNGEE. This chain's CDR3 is CASNRGLAGAGNTGELFF. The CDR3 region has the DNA TGTGCCAGCAACCGGGGACTAGCGGGGGCTGGGAACACCGGGGAGCTGTTTTTT.

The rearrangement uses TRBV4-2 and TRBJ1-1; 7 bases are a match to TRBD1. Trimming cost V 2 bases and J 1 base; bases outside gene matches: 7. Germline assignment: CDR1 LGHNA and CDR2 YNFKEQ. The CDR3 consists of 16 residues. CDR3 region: CASSQSTGTPNTEAFF. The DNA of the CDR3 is TGTGCCAGCAGCCAATCGACAGGGACCCCGAACACTGAAGCTTTCTTT.

The CDR3 nucleotides are TGCGCCAGCAGTGGACTCAGCTATGGCTACACCTTC. Its protein product is CASSGLSYGYTF. The chain links TRBV4-1 to TRBJ1-2; no reliable D call. This CDR3 contains 12 residues. V was clipped by 6 bases and J by 4 bases, with 9 bases between them. Germline V gives CDR1 MGHRA, CDR2 YSYEKL.

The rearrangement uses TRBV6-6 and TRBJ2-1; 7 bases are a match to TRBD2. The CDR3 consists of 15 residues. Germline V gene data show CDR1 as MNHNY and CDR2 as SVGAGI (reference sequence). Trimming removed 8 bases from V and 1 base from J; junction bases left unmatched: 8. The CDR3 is CASRRDSGSYNEQFF. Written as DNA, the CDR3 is TGTGCCAGCCGCCGAGATAGCGGGTCCTACAATGAGCAGTTCTTC.

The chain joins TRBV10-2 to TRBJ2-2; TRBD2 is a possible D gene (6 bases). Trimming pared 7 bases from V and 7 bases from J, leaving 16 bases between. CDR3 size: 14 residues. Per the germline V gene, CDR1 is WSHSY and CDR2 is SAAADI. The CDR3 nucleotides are TGCGCCAGCATTTTCGGGACTGGGAGCGGGGAGCTGTTTTTT. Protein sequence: CASIFGTGSGELFF.

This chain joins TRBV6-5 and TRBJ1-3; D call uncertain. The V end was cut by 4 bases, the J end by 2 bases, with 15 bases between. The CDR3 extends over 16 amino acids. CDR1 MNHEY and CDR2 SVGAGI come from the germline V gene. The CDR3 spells CASSLNRVGTGNTIYF. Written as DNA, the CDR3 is TGTGCCAGCAGTTTGAATCGGGTAGGAACTGGAAACACCATATATTTT.

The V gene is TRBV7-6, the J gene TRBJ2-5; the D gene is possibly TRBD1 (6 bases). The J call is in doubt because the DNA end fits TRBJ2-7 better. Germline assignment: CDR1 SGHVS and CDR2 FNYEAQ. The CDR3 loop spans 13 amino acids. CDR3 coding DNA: TGTGCCAGCAGCCGGGACACTACCTACGAGCAGTACTTC. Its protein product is CASSRDTTYEQYF.

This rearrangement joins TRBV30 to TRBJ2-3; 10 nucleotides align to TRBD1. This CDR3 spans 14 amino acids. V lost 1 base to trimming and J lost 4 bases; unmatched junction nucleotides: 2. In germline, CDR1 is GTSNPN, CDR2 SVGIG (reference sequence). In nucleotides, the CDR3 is TGTGCCTGGAGTGGGGACAGGGGTTCAGATACGCAGTATTTT. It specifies CAWSGDRGSDTQYF.

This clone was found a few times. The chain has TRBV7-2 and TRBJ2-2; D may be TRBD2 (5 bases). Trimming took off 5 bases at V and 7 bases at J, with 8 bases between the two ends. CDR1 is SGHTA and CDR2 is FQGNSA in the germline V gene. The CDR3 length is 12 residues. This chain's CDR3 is CASSDSVGELFF. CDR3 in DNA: TGTGCCAGCAGCGATAGCGTCGGGGAGCTGTTTTTT.

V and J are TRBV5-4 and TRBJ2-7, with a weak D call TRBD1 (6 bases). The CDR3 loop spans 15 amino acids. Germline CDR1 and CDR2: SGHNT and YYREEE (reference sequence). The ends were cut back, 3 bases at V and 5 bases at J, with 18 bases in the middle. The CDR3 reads CASSSPGHGPHEQYF. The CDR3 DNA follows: TGTGCCAGCAGCTCTCCGGGACACGGCCCCCACGAGCAGTACTTC. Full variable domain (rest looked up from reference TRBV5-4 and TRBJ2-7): ETGVTQSPTHLIKTRGQQVTLRCSSQSGHNTVSWYQQALGQGPQFIFQYYREEENGRGNFPPRFSGLQFPNYSSELNVNALELDDSALYLCASSSPGHGPHEQYFGPGTRLTVT.

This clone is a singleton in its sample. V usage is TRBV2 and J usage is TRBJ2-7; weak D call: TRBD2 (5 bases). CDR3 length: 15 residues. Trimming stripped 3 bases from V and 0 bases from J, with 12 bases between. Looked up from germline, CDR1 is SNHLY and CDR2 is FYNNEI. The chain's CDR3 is CASSEMSSLSYEQYF. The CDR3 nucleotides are TGTGCCAGCAGTGAGATGTCTAGCCTCTCCTACGAGCAGTACTTC.

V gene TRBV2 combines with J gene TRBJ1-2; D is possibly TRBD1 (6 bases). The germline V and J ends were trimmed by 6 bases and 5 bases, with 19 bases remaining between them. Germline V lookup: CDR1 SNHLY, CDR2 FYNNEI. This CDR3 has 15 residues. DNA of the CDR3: TGTGCCAGCAGGGACCCTACCGGGACATATTATGGCTACACCTTC. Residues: CASRDPTGTYYGYTF.

Here the CDR3 reads CASSLSRNQPQHF. The CDR3 DNA follows: TGTGCCAGCAGTTTAAGTCGGAATCAGCCCCAGCATTTT. The rearrangement links TRBV27 to TRBJ1-5; no reliable D call. The CDR3 consists of 13 residues. The V and J ends lost 2 bases and 4 bases respectively, with 6 bases between them. The germline CDR1 and CDR2 sequences are MNHEY and SMNVEV (reference sequence).

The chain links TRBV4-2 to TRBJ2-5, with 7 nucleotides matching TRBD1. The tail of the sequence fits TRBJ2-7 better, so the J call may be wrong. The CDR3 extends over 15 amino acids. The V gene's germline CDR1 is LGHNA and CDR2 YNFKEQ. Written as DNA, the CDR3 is TGTGCCAGCTCCCCAGGTCGGCAGGGGGTCTACGAGCAGTACTTC. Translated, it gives CASSPGRQGVYEQYF.

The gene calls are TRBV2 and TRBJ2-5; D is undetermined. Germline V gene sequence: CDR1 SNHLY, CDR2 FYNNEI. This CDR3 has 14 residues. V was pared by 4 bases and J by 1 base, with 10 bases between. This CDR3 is CASSVAPIQETQYF. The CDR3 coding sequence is TGTGCCAGCAGTGTCGCGCCGATCCAAGAGACCCAGTACTTC.

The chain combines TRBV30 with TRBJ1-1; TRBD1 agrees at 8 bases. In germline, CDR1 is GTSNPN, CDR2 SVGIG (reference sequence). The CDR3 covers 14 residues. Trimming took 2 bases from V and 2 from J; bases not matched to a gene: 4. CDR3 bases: TGTGCCTGGAGTCTCGGACAGGGCAACACTGAAGCTTTCTTT. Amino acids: CAWSLGQGNTEAFF.

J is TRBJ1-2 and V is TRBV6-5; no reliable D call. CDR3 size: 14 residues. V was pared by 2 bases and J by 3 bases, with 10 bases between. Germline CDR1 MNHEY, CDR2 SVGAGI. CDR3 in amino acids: CASSYGPRHYGYTF. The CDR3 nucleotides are TGTGCCAGCAGTTACGGGCCACGACACTATGGCTACACCTTC.

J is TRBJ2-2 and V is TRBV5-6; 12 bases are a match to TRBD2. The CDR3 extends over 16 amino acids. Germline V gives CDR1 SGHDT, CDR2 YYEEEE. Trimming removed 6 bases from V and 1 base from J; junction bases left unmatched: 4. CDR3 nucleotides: TGTGCCAGCAAAAAGGGACTAGCGGGGAACACCGGGGAGCTGTTTTTT. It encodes CASKKGLAGNTGELFF.

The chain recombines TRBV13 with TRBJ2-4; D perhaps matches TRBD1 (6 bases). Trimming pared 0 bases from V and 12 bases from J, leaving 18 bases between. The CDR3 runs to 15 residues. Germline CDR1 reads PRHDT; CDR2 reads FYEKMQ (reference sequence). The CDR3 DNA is TGTGCCAGCAGCTTAGGCGGAAGGGTTTCGGACAGTCAGTACTTC. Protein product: CASSLGGRVSDSQYF.

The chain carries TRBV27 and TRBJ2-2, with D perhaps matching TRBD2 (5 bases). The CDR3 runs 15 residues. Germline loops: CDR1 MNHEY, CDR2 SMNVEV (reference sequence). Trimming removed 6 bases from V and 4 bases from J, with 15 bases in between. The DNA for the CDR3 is TGTGCCAGCAGCCCGGTTCCGGGGTTCACCGGGGAGCTGTTTTTT. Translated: CASSPVPGFTGELFF.

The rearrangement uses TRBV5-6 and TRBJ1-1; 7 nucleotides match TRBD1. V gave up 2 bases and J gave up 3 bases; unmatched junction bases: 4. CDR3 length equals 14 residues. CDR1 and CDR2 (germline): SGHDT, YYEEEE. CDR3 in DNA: TGTGCCAGCAGCTTTGAGGGGGCCGACACTGAAGCTTTCTTT. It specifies CASSFEGADTEAFF.

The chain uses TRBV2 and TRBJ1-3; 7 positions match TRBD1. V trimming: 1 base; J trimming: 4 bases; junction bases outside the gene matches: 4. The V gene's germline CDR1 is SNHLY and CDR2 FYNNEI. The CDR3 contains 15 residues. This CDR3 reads CASSEETGYGNTIYF. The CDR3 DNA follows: TGTGCCAGCAGTGAAGAGACAGGGTACGGAAACACCATATATTTT.

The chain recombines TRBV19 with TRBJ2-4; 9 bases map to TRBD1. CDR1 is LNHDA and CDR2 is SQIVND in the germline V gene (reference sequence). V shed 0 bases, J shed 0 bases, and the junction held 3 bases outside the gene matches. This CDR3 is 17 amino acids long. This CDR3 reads CASSIEGQGLAKNIQYF. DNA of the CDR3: TGTGCCAGTAGTATAGAGGGACAGGGACTAGCCAAAAACATTCAGTACTTC.